This TCR beta chain was sequenced in a study of T-cell memory formation after mild COVID-19. MiXCR was run by TCRdb on the 5' RACE reads, yielding one entry per CDR3 protein. There are some 290,000 distinct CDR3 sequences in the sample; under 20% occur only once, and around 23% lies in the top ten. Germline CDR1 and CDR2: SGHRS and YFSETQ. The CDR3 length is 14 residues. The V and J ends lost 0 bases and 11 bases respectively, with 14 bases between them. This clonotype was seen a few times. This TCR was sampled from a man aged 18 to 35 who had mild COVID-19 (a few samples of this study predate the infection). Cell type and time point are not known. The sample consisted of PBMCs or a T cell subset sorted from them (not recorded which). V gene TRBV5-1 combines with J gene TRBJ1-4; D perhaps matches TRBD1 (5 bases). CDR3 sequence reads: CASSLEGQGDKLFF. The CDR3 DNA follows: TGCGCCAGCAGCTTGGAGGGGCAGGGCGACAAACTGTTTTTT.